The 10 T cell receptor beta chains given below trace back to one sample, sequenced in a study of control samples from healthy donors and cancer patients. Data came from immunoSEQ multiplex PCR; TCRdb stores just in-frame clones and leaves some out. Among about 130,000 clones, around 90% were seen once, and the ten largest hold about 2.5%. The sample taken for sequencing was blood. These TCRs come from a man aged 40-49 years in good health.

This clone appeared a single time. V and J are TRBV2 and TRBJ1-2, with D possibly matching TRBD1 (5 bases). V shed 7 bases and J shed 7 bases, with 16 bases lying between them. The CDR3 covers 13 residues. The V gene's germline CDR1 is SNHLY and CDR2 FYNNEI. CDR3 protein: CASIDVVRAGYTF. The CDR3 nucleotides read TGTGCCAGCATTGATGTCGTCAGGGCTGGCTACACCTTC.

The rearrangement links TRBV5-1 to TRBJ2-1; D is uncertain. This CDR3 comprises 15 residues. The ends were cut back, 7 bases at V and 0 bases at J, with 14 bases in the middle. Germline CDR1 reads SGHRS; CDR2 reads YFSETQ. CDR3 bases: TGCGCCAGCTCCCCCGGTGGCACCTCCTACAATGAGCAGTTCTTC. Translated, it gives CASSPGGTSYNEQFF.

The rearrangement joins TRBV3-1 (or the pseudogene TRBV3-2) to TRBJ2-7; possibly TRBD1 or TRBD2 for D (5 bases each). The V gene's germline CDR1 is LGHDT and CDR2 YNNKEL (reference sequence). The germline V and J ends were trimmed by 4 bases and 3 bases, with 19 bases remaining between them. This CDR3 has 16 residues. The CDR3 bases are TGTGCCAGCAGCCCTCGGGGCCGCCGGTATAGCTACGAGCAGTACTTC. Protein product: CASSPRGRRYSYEQYF.

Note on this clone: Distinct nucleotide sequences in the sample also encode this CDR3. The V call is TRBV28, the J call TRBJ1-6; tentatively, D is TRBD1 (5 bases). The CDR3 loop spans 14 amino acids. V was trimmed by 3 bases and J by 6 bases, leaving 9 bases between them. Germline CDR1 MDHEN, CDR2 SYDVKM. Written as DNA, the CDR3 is TGTGCCAGCAGTTTGGGGGGACTTAATTCACCCCTCCACTTT. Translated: CASSLGGLNSPLHF.

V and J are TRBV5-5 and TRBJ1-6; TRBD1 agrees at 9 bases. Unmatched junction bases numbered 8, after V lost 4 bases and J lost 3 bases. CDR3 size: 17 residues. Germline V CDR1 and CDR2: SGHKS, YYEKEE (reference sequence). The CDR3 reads CASSAGQGLYYNSPLHF. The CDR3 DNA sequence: TGTGCCAGCAGCGCGGGACAGGGATTATACTATAATTCACCCCTCCACTTT. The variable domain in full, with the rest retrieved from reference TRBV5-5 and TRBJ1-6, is DAGVTQSPTHLIKTRGQQVTLRCSPISGHKSVSWYQQVLGQGPQFIFQYYEKEERGRGNFPDRFSARQFPNYSSELNVNALLLGDSALYLCASSAGQGLYYNSPLHFGNGTRLTVT.

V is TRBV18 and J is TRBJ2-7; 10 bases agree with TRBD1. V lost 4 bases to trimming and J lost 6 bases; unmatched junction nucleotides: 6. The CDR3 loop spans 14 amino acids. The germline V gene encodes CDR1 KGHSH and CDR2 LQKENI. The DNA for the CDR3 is TGTGCCAGCTCACGCGACAGGGGGCGTCGCGAGCAGTACTTC. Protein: CASSRDRGRREQYF.

In nucleotides, the CDR3 is TGTGCCAGCAGCCATCAAACAGGGGGCGCTGGAATTGGCTACACCTTC. Its translation is CASSHQTGGAGIGYTF. The chain carries TRBV4-2 and TRBJ1-2, with 9 bases identical to TRBD1. Germline V gene sequence: CDR1 LGHNA, CDR2 YNFKEQ. V shed 3 bases and J 7 bases; nucleotides not matched to a gene: 12. The CDR3 is 16 residues long.

CDR3 bases: TGTGCCAGCACCAAAGGACACGCCGTGATGGATACGCAGTATTTT. It specifies CASTKGHAVMDTQYF. This chain joins TRBV2 and TRBJ2-3; D might be TRBD1 (5 bases). Germline loops: CDR1 SNHLY, CDR2 FYNNEI. CDR3 length: 15 amino acids. V dropped 7 bases and J dropped 6 bases, with 20 bases sitting between them.

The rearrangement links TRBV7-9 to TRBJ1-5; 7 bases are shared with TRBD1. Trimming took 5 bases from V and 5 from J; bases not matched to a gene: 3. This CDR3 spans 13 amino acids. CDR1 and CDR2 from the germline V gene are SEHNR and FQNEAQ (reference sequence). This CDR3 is CASSLQGDQPQHF. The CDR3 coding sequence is TGTGCCAGCAGCCTCCAGGGGGATCAGCCCCAGCATTTT.

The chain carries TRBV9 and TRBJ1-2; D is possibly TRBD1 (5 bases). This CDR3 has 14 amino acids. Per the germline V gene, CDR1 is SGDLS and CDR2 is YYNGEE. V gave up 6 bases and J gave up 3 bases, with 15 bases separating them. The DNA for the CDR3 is TGTGCCAGCACCCGGGACGCCCGCGACTATGGCTACACCTTC. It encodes CASTRDARDYGYTF. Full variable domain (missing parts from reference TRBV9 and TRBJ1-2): DSGVTQTPKHLITATGQRVTLRCSPRSGDLSVYWYQQSLDQGLQFLIQYYNGEERAKGNILERFSAQQFPDLHSELNLSSLELGDSALYFCASTRDARDYGYTFGSGTRLTVV.